This T cell receptor beta chain was sequenced in a study of blood T cell repertoires in COVID-19. Background on the study: There were acute and convalescent COVID-19 samples, and they came from the United States, Italy and Spain. T cells, B-cell-depleted T cells, or PBMCs supplied cDNA or gDNA.

This clone was counted between two and nine times. TCRdb keeps only in-frame clones here, not all; method: immunoSEQ multiplex PCR. The table has roughly 120,000 clones, roughly four fifths seen once. With 4 bases removed from V and 8 bases from J, the gap between germline ends came to 8 bases. The CDR3 length is 11 residues. Germline assignment: CDR1 LNHDA and CDR2 SQIVND (reference sequence). The sample taken for sequencing was peripheral blood. The chain couples TRBV19 to TRBJ1-1; D is ambiguous. This receptor was obtained from a woman aged 55-70 years with acute or convalescent COVID-19. CDR3 coding DNA: TGTGCCAGTAGTACCTCACGGGAAGCTTTCTTT. It specifies CASSTSREAFF.